Included here is one T cell receptor beta chain sequence, with context. The source of the sample is a study of CD8 T cells in Susac syndrome. Random hexamers were used to reverse transcribe roughly 0.5 to 1 ug of RNA. TCR beta CDR3 was amplified by immunoSEQ multiplex PCR. This amplification extended across 54 Vbeta and 13 Jbeta segments. TCRdb reprocessed the immunoSEQ multiplex PCR reads with MiXCR, giving one entry per CDR3 protein. The table includes about 140,000 distinct CDR3 sequences, approximately 94% detected once. The CDR3 runs 14 residues. The V end was cut by 1 base, the J end by 4 bases, with 10 bases between. Germline CDR1 is SGHVS and CDR2 is FQNEAQ. TCR beta was sequenced from blood CD8+ and CD4+ T cells.

This rearrangement joins TRBV7-8 to TRBJ1-2; D remains unclear. The clonotype was recovered from a human donor in good health. The source material was CD4+ T cells from PBMCs. The CDR3 is CASSLGGGGYGYTF. CDR3 sequence (DNA): TGTGCCAGCAGCTTAGGAGGAGGAGGCTATGGCTACACCTTC.